A selection of T cell receptor beta chains follows, all from one sample in a study of T cells after posttransplantation cyclophosphamide. TCRdb's copy holds only in-frame clones and misses some; the assay was immunoSEQ multiplex PCR. The sample records about 43,000 clones, around 91% being singletons. The starting material was PBMCs, obtained roughly 59 days after allogeneic stem cell transplant with posttransplant cyclophosphamide. Receptor source: a male patient aged 60-70 years who received an allogeneic stem cell transplant from a related donor and was CMV-positive. Some T cells may be supplied by the graft donor. The CDR3 runs from the conserved cysteine through the conserved F or W. Fields, in order: D gene, J gene, V gene, clone size, CDR3 DNA, CDR3 protein. The D gene is left open where the match is weak. Clone size is shown for a subset of rows, as once, few, many or a class of expanded clone.

TRBD1	TRBJ1-1	TRBV6-5	NA	TGTGCCAGCAGTTTAATACAGGGACAGCGAAACACTGAAGCTTTCTTT	CASSLIQGQRNTEAFF
NA	TRBJ1-3	TRBV6-1	few	TGTGCCAGCAGTGAAAGGGGAGGCGGAGCGTCTGGAAACACCATATATTTT	CASSERGGGASGNTIYF
TRBD1	TRBJ1-1	TRBV6-6	NA	TGTGCCAGCAGTCAACAGGGGGGTGAAGCTTTCTTT	CASSQQGGEAFF
NA	TRBJ1-2	TRBV29-1	NA	TGCAGCGTGAACATCCAGGGTCATGGCTACACCTTC	CSVNIQGHGYTF
TRBD1	TRBJ2-7	TRBV30	few	TGTGCCTGGAGTGTCGGACAGGGTTTCTACGAGCAGTACTTC	CAWSVGQGFYEQYF
NA	TRBJ1-2	TRBV18	NA	TGTGCCAGCTCACCATCGCGGCAGCCTTATGGCTACACCTTC	CASSPSRQPYGYTF
NA	TRBJ1-4	TRBV15	NA	TGTGCCACCAGCAGAGAACAGAATAATGAAAAACTGTTTTTT	CATSREQNNEKLFF
NA	TRBJ1-2	TRBV5-6	NA	TGTGCCAGCAGCTTGACAGAGTATGGCTACACCTTC	CASSLTEYGYTF
NA	TRBJ2-1	TRBV6-4	NA	TGTGCCAGCAGCACAGGGTTTCCCGATGAGCAGTTCTTC	CASSTGFPDEQFF
NA	TRBJ1-6	TRBV4-1	NA	TGCGCCAGCAGCCAAGAGCCCGCAGGGCTTGCTTCACCCCTCCACTTT	CASSQEPAGLASPLHF